This is a list of T cell receptor beta chains from one sample in a study of T cells in tuberculosis. TCRdb keeps only in-frame clones here, not all; method: immunoSEQ multiplex PCR. The repertoire holds tens of thousands of clones, with around 95% as singletons. The specimen was PBMCs. These receptor sequences come from a donor aged 10-29 years with latent tuberculosis or without tuberculosis infection. Each CDR3 is given with its conserved first and last residue. The order of the fields is clone size, J gene, D gene, V gene, CDR3 DNA, CDR3 protein. D genes are given only for firm matches. Expanded clones get a size class; other rows say once, few or many, or leave the size out.

size: -; J: TRBJ1-4; D: -; V: TRBV2; DNA: TGTGCCAGCAGTGAAGAGTCAGGGAATGAAAAACTGTTTTTT; CDR3: CASSEESGNEKLFF
size: -; J: TRBJ2-3; D: TRBD2; V: TRBV10-3; DNA: TGTGCCATCAGTGATGATCTCGCTAGCGGGCCCACAGATACGCAGTATTTT; CDR3: CAISDDLASGPTDTQYF
size: -; J: TRBJ2-1; D: -; V: TRBV5-1; DNA: TGCGCCAGCAGCAGTCAGAACAATGAGCAGTTCTTC; CDR3: CASSSQNNEQFF
size: -; J: TRBJ1-1; D: TRBD1; V: TRBV7-6; DNA: TGTGCCAGCAGCTTAGGGGACAGGGCAGGCACTGAAGCTTTCTTT; CDR3: CASSLGDRAGTEAFF
size: -; J: TRBJ1-1; D: -; V: TRBV18; DNA: TGTGCCAGCTCACCGGACAGAGTTCACACTGAAGCTTTCTTT; CDR3: CASSPDRVHTEAFF
size: -; J: TRBJ1-5; D: TRBD1; V: TRBV19; DNA: TGTGCCAGTAGTCAGGGGACAGGGGGTGGTCAGCCCCAGCATTTT; CDR3: CASSQGTGGGQPQHF
size: once; J: TRBJ1-6; D: -; V: TRBV6-6; DNA: TGTGCCAGCAGACCCCTACAGGGAAAGGATTCACCCCTCCACTTT; CDR3: CASRPLQGKDSPLHF
size: -; J: TRBJ1-2; D: -; V: TRBV6-1; DNA: TGTGCCAGCAGTGAAACGGTCGGGTCTTATGGCTACACCTTC; CDR3: CASSETVGSYGYTF
size: -; J: TRBJ1-4; D: -; V: TRBV9; DNA: TGTGCCAGCAGCGGTGGGGGGTACCAGTTTTTT; CDR3: CASSGGGYQFF
size: -; J: TRBJ1-4; D: -; V: TRBV30; DNA: TGTGCCTGGAGTGTACGTCGGGGTGTGGATGAAAAACTGTTTTTT; CDR3: CAWSVRRGVDEKLFF
size: -; J: TRBJ1-5; D: -; V: TRBV6-1; DNA: TGTGCCAGCAGTGAAAGGCAGGGGCGGGTTCGTAGTCAGCCCCAGCATTTT; CDR3: CASSERQGRVRSQPQHF
size: -; J: TRBJ2-7; D: -; V: TRBV6-5; DNA: TGTGCCAGCAGTTACCGCGGGCCGAGAGAGTACGAGCAGTACTTC; CDR3: CASSYRGPREYEQYF
size: few; J: TRBJ1-6; D: -; V: TRBV5-4; DNA: TGTGCCAGCAGCTTGGCGGGAGGGAATAATTCACCCCTCCACTTT; CDR3: CASSLAGGNNSPLHF
size: few; J: TRBJ1-1; D: TRBD1; V: TRBV11-1; DNA: TGTGCCAGCAGCTTGAGGGGGCCCGCCTTTTTCGCTTTCTTT; CDR3: CASSLRGPAFFAFF
size: few; J: TRBJ1-1; D: -; V: TRBV5-1; DNA: TGCGCCAGCAGCTTGGCTCTGACAAACGAAGCTTTCTTT; CDR3: CASSLALTNEAFF
size: -; J: TRBJ1-2; D: -; V: TRBV25-1; DNA: TGTGCCAGCAGTGACGGGGGGGCGGCGGGAAACTATGGCTACACCTTC; CDR3: CASSDGGAAGNYGYTF
size: -; J: TRBJ2-5; D: -; V: TRBV10-3; DNA: TGTGCCGTACTAGATCAGGACAGCGTGGGGGAGACCCAGTACTTC; CDR3: CAVLDQDSVGETQYF
size: -; J: TRBJ1-2; D: TRBD1; V: TRBV9; DNA: TGTGCCAGCAGCGTAGCTCGGGACAGGGGGTTTTATGGCTACACCTTC; CDR3: CASSVARDRGFYGYTF
size: -; J: TRBJ2-3; D: TRBD2; V: TRBV5-1; DNA: TGCGCCAGCAGCCTGGGGCCAGCGGGGGGCACAGATACGCAGTATTTT; CDR3: CASSLGPAGGTDTQYF
size: once; J: TRBJ2-1; D: -; V: TRBV13; DNA: TGTGCCAGCAGCCCGAACGGGGGATCCTACAATGAGCAGTTCTTC; CDR3: CASSPNGGSYNEQFF
size: once; J: TRBJ2-2; D: TRBD2; V: TRBV5-4; DNA: TGTGCCAGCCGCCCGGGGGGGGGCACCGGGGAGCTGTTTTTT; CDR3: CASRPGGGTGELFF
size: -; J: TRBJ1-1; D: -; V: TRBV19; DNA: TGTGCCAGTAGTATTGACTTGAACACTGAAGCTTTCTTT; CDR3: CASSIDLNTEAFF
size: -; J: TRBJ2-3; D: TRBD1; V: TRBV29-1; DNA: TGCAGCGTTGAAGATTGGGCAGGGGGCCCAGATACGCAGTATTTT; CDR3: CSVEDWAGGPDTQYF
size: -; J: TRBJ2-1; D: -; V: TRBV5-1; DNA: TGCGCCAGCAGCTTTAGTTTAGTAAATGAGCAGTTCTTC; CDR3: CASSFSLVNEQFF
size: -; J: TRBJ1-6; D: TRBD1; V: TRBV10-3; DNA: TGTGCCATCAGTGAGGGACAGGGTGTGGGGGCACCCCTCCACTTT; CDR3: CAISEGQGVGAPLHF
size: -; J: TRBJ2-3; D: -; V: TRBV20-1; DNA: TGCAGTGCGCGGCTAGCAGATACGCAGTATTTT; CDR3: CSARLADTQYF
size: -; J: TRBJ2-5; D: -; V: TRBV5-6; DNA: TGTGCCAGCAGCTTGATAGATAGGGGTCCAGAGACCCAGTACTTC; CDR3: CASSLIDRGPETQYF
size: -; J: TRBJ2-5; D: TRBD1; V: TRBV5-8; DNA: TGTGCCAGCAGCGCCGGACAGGGCTCGACCGGAGAGACCCAGTACTTC; CDR3: CASSAGQGSTGETQYF
size: -; J: TRBJ2-5; D: TRBD2; V: TRBV10-1; DNA: TGCGCCAGCAGTGAGGGTAGCGGGGGCCAAGAGACCCAGTACTTC; CDR3: CASSEGSGGQETQYF
size: -; J: TRBJ1-3; D: -; V: TRBV10-3; DNA: TGTGCCATCAGTGACGGGGTTGGAAACACCATATATTTT; CDR3: CAISDGVGNTIYF
size: -; J: TRBJ2-1; D: -; V: TRBV4-1; DNA: TGCGCCAGCAGCCAGAGATTCGGGGATGGTGAGCAGTTCTTC; CDR3: CASSQRFGDGEQFF
size: -; J: TRBJ2-2; D: -; V: TRBV5-1; DNA: TGCGCCAGCAGCATAACAGGGAGGGCGCCCCCCGGGGAGCTGTTTTTT; CDR3: CASSITGRAPPGELFF
size: -; J: TRBJ2-7; D: -; V: TRBV6-1; DNA: TGTGCCAGCAGTGAAGCCGGGGTTACGAGCAGTTACTTC; CDR3: CASSEAGVTSSYF
size: -; J: TRBJ2-4; D: TRBD1; V: TRBV5-4; DNA: TGTGCCAGCAGCTTGGTCGGGACAGGGGAGGACATTCAGTACTTC; CDR3: CASSLVGTGEDIQYF
size: few; J: TRBJ1-1; D: -; V: TRBV5-1; DNA: TGCGCCAGCAGCACGACAGCCCTTACTGAAGCTTTCTTT; CDR3: CASSTTALTEAFF
size: -; J: TRBJ2-6; D: -; V: TRBV5-1; DNA: TGCGCCAGCAGCTTGGCGGAGACAGGCCGGGCGTCTGGGGCCAACGTCCTGACTTTC; CDR3: CASSLAETGRASGANVLTF
size: -; J: TRBJ2-7; D: -; V: TRBV30; DNA: TGTGCCTGGAGTGCAGGGCATTCATACGAGCAGTACTTC; CDR3: CAWSAGHSYEQYF
size: -; J: TRBJ2-1; D: -; V: TRBV5-4; DNA: TGTGCCAGCAGCTTCAAGGAGATCTACAATGAGCAGTTCTTC; CDR3: CASSFKEIYNEQFF
size: once; J: TRBJ2-3; D: TRBD2; V: TRBV7-8; DNA: TGTGCCAGCAGCTATCAGCGGGGGGACACAGATACGCAGTATTTT; CDR3: CASSYQRGDTDTQYF
size: -; J: TRBJ2-2; D: -; V: TRBV5-4; DNA: TGTGCCAGCAGCTTCGAAGGGGCCCGCGGCCCCGGGGAGCTGTTTTTT; CDR3: CASSFEGARGPGELFF
size: -; J: TRBJ2-1; D: -; V: TRBV6-4; DNA: TGTGCCAGCAGTGACTCCGAGCACAATGAGCAGTTCTTC; CDR3: CASSDSEHNEQFF
size: once; J: TRBJ1-2; D: -; V: TRBV21-1; DNA: TGTGCCAGCAGCCCTCCTTTTATGGAAGAGGAAAGCAAGGACACCACCTTC; CDR3: CASSPPFMEEESKDTTF
size: -; J: TRBJ2-6; D: -; V: TRBV18; DNA: TGTGCCAGCTCACCTAACAGGGTTCTCTCCTCTGGGGCCAACGTCCTGACTTTC; CDR3: CASSPNRVLSSGANVLTF
size: once; J: TRBJ1-2; D: TRBD1; V: TRBV29-1; DNA: TGCAGCGGGTGGACAGGGGGCACCTATGGCTACACCTTC; CDR3: CSGWTGGTYGYTF
size: -; J: TRBJ1-2; D: -; V: TRBV19; DNA: TGTGCCAGCCAGGTTTCGGGGTTTAACTATGGCTACACCTTC; CDR3: CASQVSGFNYGYTF
size: -; J: TRBJ2-5; D: -; V: TRBV18; DNA: TGTGCCAGCACACGGGGCCCAAGGGAGACCCAGTACTTC; CDR3: CASTRGPRETQYF
size: few; J: TRBJ1-2; D: -; V: TRBV6-1; DNA: TGTGCCAGCAGTGAAAATACAGATAACTATGGCTACACCTTC; CDR3: CASSENTDNYGYTF
size: once; J: TRBJ2-3; D: TRBD2; V: TRBV4-2; DNA: TGTGCCAGCAGGAAGATTACTTTACTAGCGGGGTTGGCAGATACGCAGTATTTT; CDR3: CASRKITLLAGLADTQYF
size: -; J: TRBJ1-2; D: TRBD1; V: TRBV7-9; DNA: TGTGCCAGCAGCTTAGTCTTACTGGATGATGGACAGGGCTATGGCTACACCTTC; CDR3: CASSLVLLDDGQGYGYTF